Following are 19 T cell receptor beta chains from one sample sequenced in a study of cytomegalovirus exposure and HLA in healthy donors. Primers for the PCR totalled 60 Vbeta and 13 Jbeta. Libraries were prepared by immunoSEQ multiplex PCR; TCRdb keeps only in-frame clonotypes and omits some of them. The table shows over 150,000 clones, with approximately 79% occurring only once. Sequencing was done on a sample of PBMCs. The source of these receptors is a man aged 35-49 years in good health and CMV-seronegative.

This clone has more than one count but fewer than ten. This chain links TRBV7-8 with TRBJ2-6; D remains unclear. The CDR3 is 17 amino acids. Germline V gene lookup returns CDR1 SGHVS and CDR2 FQNEAQ. The V gene lost 3 bases and the J gene lost 1 base, with 13 bases spanning the gap. The CDR3 region has the DNA TGTGCCAGCAGCTTCGCTGCAGTGTTTTCTGGGGCCAACGTCCTGACTTTC. As protein: CASSFAAVFSGANVLTF.

This rearrangement joins TRBV7-3 to TRBJ2-1; 9 nucleotides align to TRBD1. With V trimmed by 5 bases and J by 8 bases, 7 bases remained unmatched. The CDR3 spans 14 residues. Germline assignment: CDR1 SGHTA and CDR2 FQGTGA. The CDR3 region is CASSVDRGWDEQFF. As DNA, the CDR3 is TGTGCCAGCAGCGTGGACAGGGGCTGGGATGAGCAGTTCTTC.

This chain uses TRBV5-1 with TRBJ1-5, with D possibly matching TRBD1 (5 bases). Trimming left V 3 bases short and J 4 bases short, with 14 bases between. From germline, CDR1 is SGHRS and CDR2 YFSETQ. The CDR3 is made up of 15 amino acids. The CDR3 sequence: CASSSGSGGNQPQHF. In DNA form, the CDR3 reads TGCGCCAGCAGCTCCGGGTCCGGGGGGAATCAGCCCCAGCATTTT.

V is TRBV5-6 and J is TRBJ2-5, with TRBD2 matching over 7 bases. CDR1 and CDR2 (germline): SGHDT, YYEEEE. V shed 1 base, J shed 4 bases, and the junction held 1 base outside the gene matches. CDR3 size: 13 residues. CDR3 in amino acids: CASSLPGGETQYF. CDR3 coding DNA: TGTGCCAGCAGCTTGCCGGGAGGAGAGACCCAGTACTTC. Supplemented by reference TRBV5-6 and TRBJ2-5, the full variable domain reads DAGVTQSPTHLIKTRGQQVTLRCSPKSGHDTVSWYQQALGQGPQFIFQYYEEEERQRGNFPDRFSGHQFPNYSSELNVNALLLGDSALYLCASSLPGGETQYFGPGTRLLVL.

This clone was counted a single time. The rearrangement uses TRBV6-1 and TRBJ2-5; TRBD1 agrees at 9 bases. The DNA end is more similar to TRBJ2-7, so the J call may be wrong. CDR3 length: 14 residues. In germline, CDR1 is MNHNS, CDR2 SASEGT. The CDR3, as DNA: TGTGCCAGCCCAGGGACAGGGATCGTCTACGAGCAGTACTTC. Translating it yields CASPGTGIVYEQYF.

The chain carries TRBV5-6 and TRBJ2-3; 10 bases fit TRBD2. V lost 4 bases, J lost 2 bases, and 7 bases stayed unmatched. The length of the CDR3 is 16 residues. Germline V CDR1 and CDR2: SGHDT, YYEEEE. As DNA, the CDR3 is TGTGCCAGCAGCGTCGGACTAGCGGAATTCACAGATACGCAGTATTTT. Encoded protein: CASSVGLAEFTDTQYF.

This chain links TRBV7-8 with TRBJ2-1, with 10 bases lining up with TRBD2. V was clipped by 5 bases and J by 0 bases; unmatched bases: 16. This CDR3 spans 20 amino acids. Looked up from germline, CDR1 is SGHVS and CDR2 is FQNEAQ. CDR3 DNA: TGTGCCAGCAGCAAGACGGCTTCTAGCGGGGGTCTTAGCTCCTACAATGAGCAGTTCTTC. It is translated as CASSKTASSGGLSSYNEQFF.

This clone was counted only a few times. Other DNA sequences in the same sample also yield this CDR3. The chain recombines TRBV9 with TRBJ2-7; the D gene is possibly TRBD2 (5 bases). The CDR3 totals 14 residues. The germline V gene encodes CDR1 SGDLS and CDR2 YYNGEE. Trimming left V 4 bases short and J 3 bases short, with 14 bases between. CDR3 sequence (DNA): TGTGCCAGCAGCCCCCGGGGTGTAGGCTACGAGCAGTACTTC. It yields the protein CASSPRGVGYEQYF.

This clone was counted only a few times. The V call is TRBV13, the J call TRBJ1-1, with TRBD1 matching over 7 bases. The CDR3 runs to 14 residues. After removal of 5 bases from V and 1 base from J, the junction contained 4 bases not matched to a gene. Looked up from germline, CDR1 is PRHDT and CDR2 is FYEKMQ (reference sequence). Here the CDR3 reads CASSQGQWNTEAFF. DNA for the CDR3: TGTGCCAGCAGCCAGGGACAGTGGAACACTGAAGCTTTCTTT.

The V call is TRBV9, the J call TRBJ2-7; D is perhaps TRBD1 (5 bases). The CDR3 is made up of 14 amino acids. Between the trimmed V and J ends, which lost 0 bases and 4 bases, there was a span of 11 bases. Germline loops: CDR1 SGDLS, CDR2 YYNGEE. The CDR3, as DNA: TGTGCCAGCAGCGTAGTAGGTCAGGGTTACGAGCAGTACTTC. Encoded protein: CASSVVGQGYEQYF. The variable domain in full, with the rest retrieved from reference TRBV9 and TRBJ2-7, is DSGVTQTPKHLITATGQRVTLRCSPRSGDLSVYWYQQSLDQGLQFLIQYYNGEERAKGNILERFSAQQFPDLHSELNLSSLELGDSALYFCASSVVGQGYEQYFGPGTRLTVT.

This clone appeared a few times. The CDR3 DNA sequence: TGTGCCAGCAGGTTTAAGACAGACCCATATGGCTACACCTTC. Protein product: CASRFKTDPYGYTF. This chain links TRBV11-2 with TRBJ1-2, with a tentative D call TRBD1 (5 bases). This CDR3 region has 14 residues. In germline, CDR1 is SGHAT, CDR2 FQNNGV. Deletions cut 6 bases from V and 5 bases from J, with 16 bases between.

This chain connects TRBV7-9 to TRBJ2-1; 10 nucleotides line up with TRBD2. After removal of 8 bases from V and 7 bases from J, the junction contained 11 bases not matched to a gene. The CDR3 is 15 residues long. Germline CDR1 reads SEHNR; CDR2 reads FQNEAQ (reference sequence). DNA of the CDR3: TGTGCCAGCGGGGAGCGGGGGGGCCTTCAGAATGAGCAGTTCTTC. Protein sequence: CASGERGGLQNEQFF.

This clone has just one count. The rearrangement joins TRBV19 to TRBJ1-1, with 8 bases matching TRBD1. V lost 5 bases, J lost 6 bases, and 8 bases stayed unmatched. The CDR3 totals 14 residues. Germline assignment: CDR1 LNHDA and CDR2 SQIVND (reference sequence). The DNA for the CDR3 is TGTGCCAGTAGTCCGCCCTTGGACAGGGCTGAAGCTTTCTTT. Translation gives CASSPPLDRAEAFF.

The rearrangement links TRBV5-1 to TRBJ2-2, with D possibly being TRBD1 (7 bases). CDR1 SGHRS and CDR2 YFSETQ come from the germline V gene. The CDR3 runs 14 residues. V lost 1 base, J lost 8 bases, and 12 bases lay in between. The DNA of the CDR3 is TGCGCCAGCAGCTTGCAGGGGGGCCCTGGGGAGCTGTTTTTT. This sequence encodes CASSLQGGPGELFF. The whole variable domain, remainder taken from reference TRBV5-1 and TRBJ2-2, is KAGVTQTPRYLIKTRGQQVTLSCSPISGHRSVSWYQQTPGQGLQFLFEYFSETQRNKGNFPGRFSGRQFSNSRSEMNVSTLELGDSALYLCASSLQGGPGELFFGEGSRLTVL.

This clone was seen a single time. The V gene is TRBV7-2, the J gene TRBJ2-5; the D gene is possibly TRBD2 (6 bases). In germline, CDR1 is SGHTA, CDR2 FQGNSA. With 1 base removed from V and 5 bases from J, the gap between germline ends came to 14 bases. The CDR3 is made up of 15 amino acids. The CDR3 loop is CASSLGPTSRETQYF. The CDR3, as DNA: TGTGCCAGCAGCTTAGGACCGACTAGTCGGGAGACCCAGTACTTC.

The chain combines TRBV5-1 with TRBJ2-7, with TRBD1 identical over 9 bases. The germline V gene encodes CDR1 SGHRS and CDR2 YFSETQ. V was pared by 4 bases and J by 6 bases, with 11 bases of the junction left unmatched. The CDR3 is made up of 15 amino acids. As DNA, the CDR3 is TGCGCCAGCAGCCCCAGACAGGGGGGTTCGGGCGAGCAGTACTTC. It encodes CASSPRQGGSGEQYF.

The chain has TRBV5-6 and TRBJ1-4, with D uncertain. Germline V gives CDR1 SGHDT, CDR2 YYEEEE. The CDR3 length is 16 residues. Trimming removed 0 bases at V and 4 bases at J, with 13 bases between. This CDR3 is CASSLGPRRGNEKLFF. CDR3 nucleotides: TGTGCCAGCAGCTTGGGACCGCGGAGAGGTAATGAAAAACTGTTTTTT. The complete variable domain, with remaining parts taken from reference TRBV5-6 and TRBJ1-4, reads DAGVTQSPTHLIKTRGQQVTLRCSPKSGHDTVSWYQQALGQGPQFIFQYYEEEERQRGNFPDRFSGHQFPNYSSELNVNALLLGDSALYLCASSLGPRRGNEKLFFGSGTQLSVL.

The rearrangement uses TRBV2 and TRBJ1-1, with TRBD1 as a possible D gene (5 bases). V was clipped by 6 bases and J by 3 bases, with 20 bases between them. This CDR3 comprises 16 residues. Germline V gives CDR1 SNHLY, CDR2 FYNNEI. CDR3 sequence: CASSGTYAGWDTEAFF. The DNA for the CDR3 is TGTGCCAGCAGCGGAACGTATGCAGGGTGGGACACTGAAGCTTTCTTT.

The gene calls are TRBV2 and TRBJ1-1; 8 nucleotides line up with TRBD1. J lost 5 bases, V lost 6 bases, and 8 bases had no gene match. Germline CDR1 reads SNHLY; CDR2 reads FYNNEI. The CDR3 consists of 14 residues. The CDR3 DNA reads TGTGCCAGCAGCCGGGACAGGATGGCGACTGAAGCTTTCTTT. Its translation is CASSRDRMATEAFF. The full variable domain, rest sourced from reference TRBV2 and TRBJ1-1, is EPEVTQTPSHQVTQMGQEVILRCVPISNHLYFYWYRQILGQKVEFLVSFYNNEISEKSEIFDDQFSVERPDGSNFTLKIRSTKLEDSAMYFCASSRDRMATEAFFGQGTRLTVV.